Presented here are 18 T cell receptor beta chains from one specimen sequenced in a study of T cell repertoires in cytomegalovirus infection. TCRdb redid the calling of the reads with MiXCR, one entry per CDR3 protein. The repertoire includes some 130,000 distinct CDR3 sequences, around 32% of them detected once, and around 50% sits in the top ten. Antigens of these TCRs are unknown. Sequenced here: CD8+ T cells from cultured PBMCs, sampled from culture after CMV antigen stimulation. The receptors shown here come from a human donor in good health (CMV status not recorded). Some clones in this sample may be carry-over from other donors' samples.

DNA for the CDR3: TGTGCCAGCTCACCAAGAGGGGGCGAATGGGCCAACACTGAAGCTTTCTTT. This translates into CASSPRGGEWANTEAFF. This rearrangement joins TRBV18 to TRBJ1-1; 7 bases align to TRBD1. CDR1 is KGHSH, CDR2 LQKENI, per germline. V shed 2 bases and J 2 bases; nucleotides not matched to a gene: 11. There are 17 residues in the CDR3.

This chain joins TRBV5-1 and TRBJ2-3; 9 nucleotides agree with TRBD2. The CDR3 runs to 16 residues. With 2 bases clipped from V and 3 bases from J, the junction kept 7 bases outside the gene matches. CDR1 is SGHRS and CDR2 is YFSETQ in the germline V gene. CDR3 protein: CASSFDASGETDTQYF. The CDR3 coding sequence is TGCGCCAGCAGCTTCGATGCTAGCGGGGAAACAGATACGCAGTATTTT.

The V gene is TRBV28, the J gene TRBJ2-1; maybe TRBD1 (6 bases). Between the trimmed V and J ends, which lost 2 bases and 5 bases, there was a span of 13 bases. The germline gives CDR1 MDHEN, CDR2 SYDVKM. The CDR3 has 15 amino acids. CDR3 amino acids: CASSLPDSQHNEQFF. DNA for the CDR3: TGTGCCAGCAGTTTACCGGACAGCCAACACAATGAGCAGTTCTTC.

A few counts support this clonotype. The chain couples TRBV20-1 to TRBJ2-3; no firm D call. Per germline, CDR1 DFQATT and CDR2 SNEGSKA (reference sequence). This CDR3 spans 11 amino acids. Between the trimmed V and J ends, which lost 4 bases and 1 base, there was a span of 3 bases. The CDR3: CSAMGTDTQYF. In DNA, the CDR3 is TGCAGTGCTATGGGCACAGATACGCAGTATTTT.

The genes are TRBV3-1 and TRBJ1-5; unclear D gene. Trimming pared 1 base from V and 0 bases from J, leaving 7 bases between. Per the germline V gene, CDR1 is LGHDT and CDR2 is YNNKEL (reference sequence). This CDR3 comprises 15 residues. The CDR3 nucleotides are TGTGCCAGCAGCCAAGTACCCAATAGCAATCAGCCCCAGCATTTT. Translating it yields CASSQVPNSNQPQHF.

CDR3 sequence: CASSASSYEQYF. CDR3 coding DNA: TGTGCCAGCAGCGCCAGCTCCTACGAGCAGTACTTC. V and J are TRBV5-5 and TRBJ2-7; D unclear. The V gene's germline CDR1 is SGHKS and CDR2 YYEKEE (reference sequence). V was trimmed by 4 bases and J by 0 bases, leaving 5 bases between them. The CDR3 covers 12 residues.

This clonotype was detected only a few times. This sequence joins TRBV7-9 and TRBJ2-1; 7 bases are a match to TRBD1. The CDR3 length is 14 residues. Looked up from germline, CDR1 is SEHNR and CDR2 is FQNEAQ (reference sequence). The junction had 8 bases not matched to a gene; V was cut back by 7 bases and J by 5 bases. The CDR3 loop is CASKGGQVNNEQFF. The CDR3 DNA reads as TGTGCCAGCAAAGGAGGACAGGTCAACAATGAGCAGTTCTTC.

This clonotype came up many times. This chain connects TRBV19 to TRBJ1-1, with 7 bases aligning to TRBD1. Germline loops: CDR1 LNHDA, CDR2 SQIVND (reference sequence). This CDR3 contains 14 residues. V dropped 5 bases and J dropped 0; count of bases not matched to a gene: 3. CDR3 sequence: CASSGDRVNTEAFF. DNA of the CDR3: TGTGCCAGTAGTGGGGACAGAGTGAACACTGAAGCTTTCTTT.

The V call is TRBV27, the J call TRBJ2-7; TRBD2 matches at 8 bases. CDR3 length equals 14 residues. With 1 base clipped from V and 2 bases from J, the junction kept 1 base outside the gene matches. Germline V gives CDR1 MNHEY, CDR2 SMNVEV (reference sequence). For the CDR3, the DNA is TGTGCCAGCAGTTTATTTAGCGGGGCCTACGAGCAGTACTTC. Translation gives CASSLFSGAYEQYF.

The J gene is TRBJ1-4, the V gene TRBV19; the D is unclear. Germline CDR1 is LNHDA and CDR2 is SQIVND (reference sequence). The germline V and J ends were trimmed by 6 bases and 3 bases, with 14 bases remaining between them. The CDR3 length is 15 residues. The CDR3 coding sequence is TGTGCCAGTAGCACCGGGGTTAGTTCTAATGAAAAACTGTTTTTT. Translation: CASSTGVSSNEKLFF.

The chain combines TRBV28 with TRBJ1-2; D gene ambiguous. Germline lookup yields CDR1 MDHEN and CDR2 SYDVKM. The CDR3 has 14 residues. The V and J ends lost 3 bases and 0 bases respectively, with 8 bases between them. The CDR3 DNA is TGTGCCAGCAGTTTCGGGCGCTCTAACTATGGCTACACCTTC. As protein: CASSFGRSNYGYTF.

The rearrangement uses TRBV27 and TRBJ1-2; TRBD1 agrees at 9 bases. Germline CDR1 and CDR2: MNHEY and SMNVEV (reference sequence). V gave up 5 bases and J gave up 7 bases; unmatched junction bases: 5. The CDR3 runs to 13 residues. CDR3 sequence reads: CASSPGTGFGYTF. CDR3 coding DNA: TGTGCCAGCAGTCCCGGGACAGGGTTTGGCTACACCTTC.

The chain combines TRBV12-3 or TRBV12-4 with TRBJ2-1; D gene ambiguous. The CDR3 extends over 15 amino acids. Between the trimmed V and J ends, which lost 2 bases and 6 bases, there was a span of 14 bases. CDR3 sequence (DNA): TGTGCCAGCAGTTTACCGCCTAGTTTAGGCAATGAGCAGTTCTTC. It specifies CASSLPPSLGNEQFF.

In this sample, this clonotype turned up a few times. The V gene is TRBV5-4, the J gene TRBJ1-1, with D unclear. V shed 1 base and J shed 1 base, with 11 bases lying between them. CDR1 and CDR2 (germline): SGHNT, YYREEE (reference sequence). CDR3 length: 15 amino acids. CDR3 nucleotide sequence: TGTGCCAGCAGCTTGAGCGGACCCTCGAACACTGAAGCTTTCTTT. This codes for CASSLSGPSNTEAFF.

This clonotype was seen repeatedly, ten times or more. J is TRBJ2-2 and V is TRBV27; 15 positions agree with TRBD2. Looked up from germline, CDR1 is MNHEY and CDR2 is SMNVEV (reference sequence). This CDR3 is built from 16 residues. The trim removed 3 bases at V and 4 bases at J, leaving 0 bases unmatched. The CDR3: CASSLGLAGGTGELFF. CDR3 DNA: TGTGCCAGCAGTTTGGGACTAGCGGGGGGCACCGGGGAGCTGTTTTTT.

This clonotype was seen many times. The chain recombines TRBV11-3 with TRBJ2-1; perhaps TRBD1 as D (5 bases). Germline CDR1 reads SGHNT; CDR2 reads YENEEA. The CDR3 has 17 residues. Trimming cost V 5 bases and J 0 bases, with 17 bases left between them. CDR3 region: CASSQVGATSSYNEQFF. The CDR3 nucleotides are TGTGCCAGCAGCCAAGTAGGGGCGACAAGCTCCTACAATGAGCAGTTCTTC.

This clonotype was observed at least ten times. The chain links TRBV10-3 to TRBJ1-4; no clear D. Germline V gene data show CDR1 as ENHRY and CDR2 as SYGVKD. The ends were cut back, 4 bases at V and 7 bases at J, with 7 bases in the middle. CDR3 length: 12 residues. The CDR3 loop is CAISGMGEKLFF. In DNA, the CDR3 is TGTGCCATCAGTGGGATGGGTGAAAAACTGTTTTTT.

The chain links TRBV7-3 to TRBJ2-7; 7 bases agree with TRBD2. This CDR3 has 13 residues. The trim removed 1 base at V and 4 bases at J, leaving 1 base unmatched. Per the germline V gene, CDR1 is SGHTA and CDR2 is FQGTGA. CDR3 residues: CASSLIGGYEQYF. The CDR3 coding sequence is TGTGCCAGCAGCTTAATCGGGGGGTACGAGCAGTACTTC.